This T cell receptor (beta chain) was obtained from a study of T-cell reconstitution after alpha-beta-depleted transplantation in children. Study-wide results and caveats: At one year after transplant, newly produced T cells mostly accounted for T-cell counts and diversity.

The CDR3 spans 16 residues. Germline V gives CDR1 MDHEN, CDR2 SYDVKM. The V gene end was trimmed by 7 bases and the J gene end by 13 bases; junction bases not matched to a gene: 18. This clonotype was seen only a few times. Its antigen is undetermined. Construction of the TCRbeta library involved unique molecular identifiers. TCRdb re-called the PCR reads through MiXCR, storing one row per CDR3 protein. The table includes a few hundred thousand distinct CDR3 sequences, 25% to 30% detected once. The sequence came from a boy under two years old with Wiskott-Aldrich syndrome, due to receive a stem cell transplant. Here the sequenced sample was PBMCs, taken before TCRalphabeta/CD19-depleted stem cell transplant. The genes are TRBV28 and TRBJ1-6; 8 nucleotides line up with TRBD1. CDR3 protein: CASNVRTGTGVSPLHF. CDR3 sequence (DNA): TGTGCCAGCAATGTTAGGACCGGGACAGGAGTCTCTCCCCTCCACTTT.